This T cell receptor beta chain appears in the sequencing data of a study of breast tumors, draining lymph nodes, adjacent tissues. Points from the study as a whole: Tumor repertoires ranked between lymph nodes and nontumor tissue in diversity, with V and J gene preferences.

TCRdb processed the multiplex PCR reads anew with MiXCR; each CDR3 protein has one entry. This table has more than 50,000 distinct CDR3 sequences, about 40% appearing once. Points on this clonotype: The antigen is unknown.

From germline, CDR1 is KGHSH and CDR2 LQKENI. The CDR3 totals 15 residues. Trimming stripped 3 bases from V and 5 bases from J, with 11 bases between. The sample comprised breast tumor tissue. This clonotype was sampled from a female donor with breast cancer. Some clones in this sample may be carry-over from other donors' samples. This sequence joins TRBV18 and TRBJ1-6; D is unclear. CDR3 in DNA: TGTGCCAGCTCACCTCCGACTGAAGATAATTCACCCCTCCACTTT. It is translated as CASSPPTEDNSPLHF.